The TCR beta chain under discussion was sequenced for a study of shared T cell receptors in the human thymus. This CDR3 is 16 amino acids long. The J segment lost 5 bases and the V segment lost 6 bases, leaving 13 bases of the junction unmatched. CDR1 is MNHEY, CDR2 SMNVEV, per germline (reference sequence). As to this clone: Within the sample, other DNA sequences also encode this same CDR3.

The assay was immunoSEQ multiplex PCR, and TCRdb's table has in-frame clones only and misses some. Here the sample spans about 380,000 clones, more than 85% being singletons. Sequenced: thymocytes. The rearrangement joins TRBV27 to TRBJ2-3, with TRBD2 matching 8 bases. This receptor was taken from a human donor. CDR3 sequence reads: CASSQGLAGALDTQYF. CDR3 nucleotides: TGTGCCAGCAGCCAGGGGCTAGCGGGCGCCCTAGATACGCAGTATTTT.